The T cell receptor beta chain under discussion was sequenced for a study of cytomegalovirus exposure and HLA in healthy donors. The PCR contained 60 Vbeta and 13 Jbeta primers. Libraries were prepared by immunoSEQ multiplex PCR; TCRdb keeps only in-frame clonotypes and omits some of them. The sample shows more than 85,000 clones, around 77% of them seen only once. The CDR3 length is 14 residues. Trimming took 1 base from V and 8 from J, leaving 12 bases between them. Germline CDR1 is SGDLS and CDR2 is YYNGEE. The V call is TRBV9, the J call TRBJ1-4; TRBD1 might be the D (6 bases). Sequencing was done on a sample of PBMCs. The TCR sequence derives from a woman in her 40s in good health and CMV-seropositive. In DNA form, the CDR3 reads TGTGCCAGCAGCGTATCCGGACAGTCGGAAAAACTGTTTTTT. It specifies CASSVSGQSEKLFF.